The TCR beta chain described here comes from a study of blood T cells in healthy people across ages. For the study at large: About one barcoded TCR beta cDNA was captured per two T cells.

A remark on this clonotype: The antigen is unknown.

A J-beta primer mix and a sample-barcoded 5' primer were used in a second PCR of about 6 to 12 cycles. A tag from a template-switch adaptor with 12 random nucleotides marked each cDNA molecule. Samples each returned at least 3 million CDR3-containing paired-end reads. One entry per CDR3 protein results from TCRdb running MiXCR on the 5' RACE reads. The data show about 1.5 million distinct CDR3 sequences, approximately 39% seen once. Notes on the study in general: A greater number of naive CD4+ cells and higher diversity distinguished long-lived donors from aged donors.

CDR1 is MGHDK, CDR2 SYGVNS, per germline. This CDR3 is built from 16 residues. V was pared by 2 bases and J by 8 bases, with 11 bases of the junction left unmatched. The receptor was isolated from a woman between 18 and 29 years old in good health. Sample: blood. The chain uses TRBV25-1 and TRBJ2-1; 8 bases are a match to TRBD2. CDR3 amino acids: CASSEHTLAGGDEQFF. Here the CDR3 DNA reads TGTGCCAGCAGTGAACATACCCTCGCGGGAGGCGATGAGCAGTTCTTC.